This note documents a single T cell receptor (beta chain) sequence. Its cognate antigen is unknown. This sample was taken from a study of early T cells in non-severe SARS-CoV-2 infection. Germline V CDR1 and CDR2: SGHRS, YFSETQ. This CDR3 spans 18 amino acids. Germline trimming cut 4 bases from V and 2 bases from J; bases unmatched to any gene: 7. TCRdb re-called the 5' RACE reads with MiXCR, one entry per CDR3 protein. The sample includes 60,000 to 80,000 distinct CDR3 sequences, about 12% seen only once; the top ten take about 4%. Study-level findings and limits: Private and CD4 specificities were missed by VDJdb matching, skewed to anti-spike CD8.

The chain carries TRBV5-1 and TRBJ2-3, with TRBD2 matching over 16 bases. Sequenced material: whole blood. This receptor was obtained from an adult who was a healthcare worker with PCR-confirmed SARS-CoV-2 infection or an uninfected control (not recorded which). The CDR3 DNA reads TGCGCCAGCAGCGGGGGACTAGCGGGAGGGGTCGTCACAGATACGCAGTATTTT. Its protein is CASSGGLAGGVVTDTQYF.